The 26 T cell receptor beta chains presented below share a single source sample, sequenced in a study of blood T cell repertoires in COVID-19. Measured with immunoSEQ multiplex PCR; TCRdb has only the in-frame clones, and not every one. Of roughly 240,000 clones listed, 65% to 90% are singletons. Sequencing was carried out using peripheral blood. Receptor source: a woman in her 70s with acute or convalescent COVID-19.

The chain links TRBV2 to TRBJ1-5, with TRBD1 matching 11 bases. Germline V gives CDR1 SNHLY, CDR2 FYNNEI. With V trimmed by 3 bases and J by 7 bases, 5 bases remained unmatched. CDR3 length: 15 residues. CDR3 in DNA: TGTGCCAGCAGTGAGGACAGGGGGCGAGGGCAGCCCCAGCATTTT. Protein product: CASSEDRGRGQPQHF. Together with reference TRBV2 and TRBJ1-5, the CDR3 gives the full variable domain: EPEVTQTPSHQVTQMGQEVILRCVPISNHLYFYWYRQILGQKVEFLVSFYNNEISEKSEIFDDQFSVERPDGSNFTLKIRSTKLEDSAMYFCASSEDRGRGQPQHFGDGTRLSIL.

The table lists this clone with a few counts. The rearrangement links TRBV28 to TRBJ1-2; 7 nucleotides match TRBD1. The CDR3 covers 16 residues. Germline CDR1 MDHEN, CDR2 SYDVKM. Losses at the gene ends were 6 bases for V and 4 bases for J; bases not matched to a gene: 14. For the CDR3, the DNA is TGTGCCAGCAGCAGACCTCGGGACAGATCAATCTATGGCTACACCTTC. Its protein product is CASSRPRDRSIYGYTF.

This CDR3 is CASRGDRGLNQPQHF. The CDR3 DNA is TGTGCCAGTAGGGGGGACAGGGGCTTGAATCAGCCCCAGCATTTT. This chain joins TRBV19 and TRBJ1-5; 10 nucleotides align to TRBD1. The germline gives CDR1 LNHDA, CDR2 SQIVND (reference sequence). Germline trimming cut 6 bases from V and 4 bases from J; bases unmatched to any gene: 6. This CDR3 is 15 amino acids long.

The genes are TRBV6-5 and TRBJ1-1; 10 bases are shared with TRBD1. Germline CDR1 and CDR2: MNHEY and SVGAGI. The CDR3 loop spans 14 amino acids. Trimming removed 6 bases from V and 4 bases from J; junction bases left unmatched: 5. DNA for the CDR3: TGTGCCAGCAGCAAGGACAGGGGGGTCACTGAAGCTTTCTTT. Residues: CASSKDRGVTEAFF.

This rearrangement joins TRBV19 to TRBJ2-3; D may be TRBD2 (5 bases). The CDR3 is 16 amino acids. The V end was cut by 7 bases, the J end by 0 bases, with 17 bases between. In germline, CDR1 is LNHDA, CDR2 SQIVND (reference sequence). CDR3 amino acids: CASKGRESSSTDTQYF. In DNA form, the CDR3 reads TGTGCCAGTAAGGGTAGGGAGAGCTCTAGCACAGATACGCAGTATTTT.

The J gene is TRBJ1-3, the V gene TRBV30; 7 bases are a match to TRBD1. Germline CDR1 reads GTSNPN; CDR2 reads SVGIG (reference sequence). CDR3 size: 16 residues. The trim removed 2 bases at V and 0 bases at J, leaving 7 bases unmatched. The CDR3 loop is CAWSPQGGPSGNTIYF. CDR3 bases: TGTGCCTGGAGTCCTCAGGGGGGCCCCTCTGGAAACACCATATATTTT.

The chain is built from TRBV7-6 and TRBJ1-1; tentative D call: TRBD1 (6 bases). Germline V gives CDR1 SGHVS, CDR2 FNYEAQ. The CDR3 is made up of 12 amino acids. V lost 5 bases and J 5 bases, leaving 9 bases between the germline ends. The CDR3, as DNA: TGTGCCAGCAGCCCTAGGGGGACTGAAGCTTTCTTT. Translation: CASSPRGTEAFF.

The rearrangement links TRBV14 to TRBJ2-6, with 8 nucleotides matching TRBD1. CDR1 is SGHDN and CDR2 is FVKESK in the germline V gene. The CDR3 sequence is 16 residues long. The ends lost 5 bases at V and 0 bases at J; junction bases unmatched: 3. CDR3 sequence (DNA): TGTGCCAGCAGCGGGACAGGTGGCTCTGGGGCCAACGTCCTGACTTTC. Translated: CASSGTGGSGANVLTF.

The chain links TRBV5-4 to TRBJ2-5, with 7 positions matching TRBD1. CDR1 SGHNT and CDR2 YYREEE come from the germline V gene (reference sequence). J gave up 5 bases and V 4 bases, and 8 bases lay outside the gene matches. There are 14 residues in the CDR3. The CDR3 region is CASSPRGLGETQYF. The CDR3 nucleotides are TGTGCCAGCAGCCCGAGGGGGCTCGGCGAGACCCAGTACTTC. Full variable domain (remainder filled in from reference TRBV5-4 and TRBJ2-5): ETGVTQSPTHLIKTRGQQVTLRCSSQSGHNTVSWYQQALGQGPQFIFQYYREEENGRGNFPPRFSGLQFPNYSSELNVNALELDDSALYLCASSPRGLGETQYFGPGTRLLVL.

The rearrangement joins TRBV19 to TRBJ1-1, with D possibly matching TRBD1 (5 bases). The CDR3 is 14 amino acids. Looked up from germline, CDR1 is LNHDA and CDR2 is SQIVND (reference sequence). V shed 7 bases and J shed 3 bases, with 15 bases lying between them. The CDR3 DNA reads TGTGCCAGTACCGAACAGGTTAAGTACACTGAAGCTTTCTTT. It specifies CASTEQVKYTEAFF.

This rearrangement joins TRBV10-3 to TRBJ2-1, with TRBD1 matching over 7 bases. J was trimmed by 4 bases and V by 0 bases; bases with no gene match: 9. The CDR3 length is 17 residues. Germline-derived CDR1 and CDR2 are ENHRY and SYGVKD. CDR3 region: CAISESAGTRGYNEQFF. In DNA form, the CDR3 reads TGTGCCATCAGTGAGTCAGCCGGGACCAGGGGGTACAATGAGCAGTTCTTC.

The rearrangement joins TRBV7-2 to TRBJ1-2, with D perhaps TRBD1 (5 bases). CDR1 is SGHTA and CDR2 is FQGNSA in the germline V gene. V gave up 1 base and J gave up 8 bases, with 14 bases separating them. The CDR3 sequence is 14 residues long. As DNA, the CDR3 is TGTGCCAGCAGCTTAGAGGCAGGGCTGAGAGGCTACACCTTC. Its translation is CASSLEAGLRGYTF.

This rearrangement joins TRBV10-3 to TRBJ2-1; D is possibly TRBD1 (5 bases). Looked up from germline, CDR1 is ENHRY and CDR2 is SYGVKD. There are 13 residues in the CDR3. Trimming stripped 0 bases from V and 9 bases from J, with 9 bases between. Here the CDR3 DNA reads TGTGCCATCAGTGAGTCGACAGATTTTGAGCAGTTCTTC. As protein: CAISESTDFEQFF.

This clone was found once. This chain joins TRBV28 and TRBJ1-5; 8 positions match TRBD1. Germline CDR1 reads MDHEN; CDR2 reads SYDVKM. The V and J ends lost 2 bases and 6 bases, in that order; junction bases with no gene match: 9. The CDR3 contains 16 residues. CDR3 coding DNA: TGTGCCAGCAGTTTAGCAGGGGGCTTACGTTTTCAGCCCCAGCATTTT. Protein product: CASSLAGGLRFQPQHF.

This chain uses TRBV5-1 with TRBJ2-1, with D perhaps TRBD2 (5 bases). Germline CDR1 reads SGHRS; CDR2 reads YFSETQ. The CDR3 contains 14 residues. Trimming shortened V by 5 bases and J by 8 bases, and 17 bases separated the two germline ends. The CDR3 sequence: CASRVGFREDEQFF. The CDR3 DNA is TGCGCCAGCAGAGTAGGTTTTCGGGAAGATGAGCAGTTCTTC.

This sequence joins TRBV18 and TRBJ1-2, with 10 bases aligning to TRBD1. V dropped 4 bases and J dropped 3; count of bases not matched to a gene: 5. In germline, CDR1 is KGHSH, CDR2 LQKENI. There are 15 residues in the CDR3. The CDR3 DNA sequence: TGTGCCAGCTCACTAGGGACAGGGGTGGACTATGGCTACACCTTC. Amino acids: CASSLGTGVDYGYTF. The full variable domain, completed using reference TRBV18 and TRBJ1-2, is NAGVMQNPRHLVRRRGQEARLRCSPMKGHSHVYWYRQLPEEGLKFMVYLQKENIIDESGMPKERFSAEFPKEGPSILRIQQVVRGDSAAYFCASSLGTGVDYGYTFGSGTRLTVV.

J is TRBJ1-1 and V is TRBV7-2; D gene ambiguous. The germline gives CDR1 SGHTA, CDR2 FQGNSA. The V end lost 3 bases, the J end lost 2 bases, and 13 bases lay between the germline ends. The CDR3 spans 15 residues. CDR3 amino acids: CASSFAGGFNTEAFF. The CDR3 DNA sequence: TGTGCCAGCAGCTTCGCGGGAGGCTTTAACACTGAAGCTTTCTTT.

The chain is built from TRBV15 and TRBJ1-6; no reliable D call. Trimming pared 8 bases from V and 8 bases from J, leaving 19 bases between. Per the germline V gene, CDR1 is LNHNV and CDR2 is YYDKDF (reference sequence). The CDR3 runs to 15 residues. The CDR3 DNA sequence: TGTGCCACCCGACCCGAGGGTGGTGGATATTCACCCCTCCACTTT. It translates to CATRPEGGGYSPLHF.

The rearrangement joins TRBV18 to TRBJ2-5; D unresolved. Trimming removed 5 bases at V and 5 bases at J, with 9 bases between. Looked up from germline, CDR1 is KGHSH and CDR2 is LQKENI. The CDR3 totals 12 residues. CDR3 sequence reads: CASSSTTETQYF. CDR3 coding DNA: TGTGCCAGCTCATCAACGACTGAGACCCAGTACTTC.

CDR3 region: CASSQVGGPHNSPLHF. CDR3 bases: TGCGCCAGCAGCCAAGTCGGGGGGCCTCATAATTCACCCCTCCACTTT. The chain carries TRBV4-1 and TRBJ1-6; a weak D match, TRBD1 (6 bases). Trimming pared 1 base from V and 5 bases from J, leaving 12 bases between. The CDR3 consists of 16 residues. CDR1 MGHRA and CDR2 YSYEKL come from the germline V gene.

The chain recombines TRBV30 with TRBJ1-5; D is perhaps TRBD1 (6 bases). CDR1 is GTSNPN and CDR2 is SVGIG in the germline V gene (reference sequence). The CDR3 is 13 amino acids. V was clipped by 2 bases and J by 7 bases, with 12 bases between them. The CDR3 nucleotides read TGTGCCTGGAGTAGGGGGTTAGGGCAGCCCCAGCATTTT. Protein product: CAWSRGLGQPQHF.

A single count supports this clone. The rearrangement links TRBV6-6 to TRBJ1-4; 8 nucleotides agree with TRBD1. Germline V gene sequence: CDR1 MNHNY, CDR2 SVGAGI (reference sequence). J was trimmed by 7 bases and V by 6 bases; bases with no gene match: 13. This CDR3 has 16 amino acids. CDR3 DNA: TGTGCCAGCAGCTTAGGACAGGGACAGAGAAGTGAAAAACTGTTTTTT. This sequence encodes CASSLGQGQRSEKLFF.

V gene TRBV5-4 combines with J gene TRBJ2-3, with a possible D match to TRBD2 (6 bases). The CDR3 has 17 amino acids. V was cut by 4 bases and J by 0 bases, with 18 bases left in between. In germline, CDR1 is SGHNT, CDR2 YYREEE (reference sequence). As DNA, the CDR3 is TGTGCCAGCAGCCAAGATTCCTACGCGGGGAGCACAGATACGCAGTATTTT. It translates to CASSQDSYAGSTDTQYF. The full variable domain, with the rest looked up from reference TRBV5-4 and TRBJ2-3, is ETGVTQSPTHLIKTRGQQVTLRCSSQSGHNTVSWYQQALGQGPQFIFQYYREEENGRGNFPPRFSGLQFPNYSSELNVNALELDDSALYLCASSQDSYAGSTDTQYFGPGTRLTVL.

In regard to this clone: A much larger clonotype is one base distant, so this may be a read error. CDR3 sequence: CASSRDRGHNQLQHF. The CDR3 nucleotides read TGCGCCAGCAGCCGGGACAGGGGTCACAATCAGCTCCAGCATTTT. V usage is TRBV4-3 and J usage is TRBJ1-5; 10 nucleotides line up with TRBD1. Germline V gene lookup returns CDR1 LGHNA and CDR2 YSLEER. The CDR3 contains 15 residues.

This rearrangement joins TRBV18 to TRBJ2-1; 9 nucleotides agree with TRBD1. The germline CDR1 and CDR2 sequences are KGHSH and LQKENI. V trimming: 3 bases; J trimming: 7 bases; junction bases outside the gene matches: 4. The CDR3 has 14 amino acids. CDR3 amino acids: CASSPRTGENEQFF. CDR3 coding DNA: TGTGCCAGCTCACCTAGGACAGGGGAGAATGAGCAGTTCTTC. Full variable domain (missing parts from reference TRBV18 and TRBJ2-1): NAGVMQNPRHLVRRRGQEARLRCSPMKGHSHVYWYRQLPEEGLKFMVYLQKENIIDESGMPKERFSAEFPKEGPSILRIQQVVRGDSAAYFCASSPRTGENEQFFGPGTRLTVL.

The chain is built from TRBV7-9 and TRBJ2-2; 11 nucleotides match TRBD2. After removal of 6 bases from V and 2 bases from J, the junction contained 2 bases not matched to a gene. The CDR3 spans 15 residues. In germline, CDR1 is SEHNR, CDR2 FQNEAQ (reference sequence). The CDR3 nucleotides are TGTGCCAGCAGGCTAGCGGGGGGTAACACCGGGGAGCTGTTTTTT. Translating it yields CASRLAGGNTGELFF.